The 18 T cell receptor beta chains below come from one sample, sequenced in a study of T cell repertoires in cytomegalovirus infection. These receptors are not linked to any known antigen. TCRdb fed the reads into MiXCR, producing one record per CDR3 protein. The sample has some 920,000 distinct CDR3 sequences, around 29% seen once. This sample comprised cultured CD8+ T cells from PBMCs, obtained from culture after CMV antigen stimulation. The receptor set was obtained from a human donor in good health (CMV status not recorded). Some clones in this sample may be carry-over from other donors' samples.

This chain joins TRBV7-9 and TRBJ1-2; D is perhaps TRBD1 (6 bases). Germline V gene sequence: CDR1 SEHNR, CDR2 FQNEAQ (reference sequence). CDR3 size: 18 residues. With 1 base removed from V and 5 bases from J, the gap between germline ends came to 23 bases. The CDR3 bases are TGTGCCAGCAGCTTAGAACGATATAGGGGGGCGCCGTCATATGGCTACACCTTC. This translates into CASSLERYRGAPSYGYTF.

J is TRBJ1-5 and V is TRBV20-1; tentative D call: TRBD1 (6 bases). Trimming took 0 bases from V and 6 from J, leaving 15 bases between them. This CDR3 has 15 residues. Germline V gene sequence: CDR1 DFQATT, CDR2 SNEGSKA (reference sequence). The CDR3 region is CSARDRGRAGQPQHF. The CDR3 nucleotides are TGCAGTGCTAGAGACAGGGGAAGAGCCGGTCAGCCCCAGCATTTT.

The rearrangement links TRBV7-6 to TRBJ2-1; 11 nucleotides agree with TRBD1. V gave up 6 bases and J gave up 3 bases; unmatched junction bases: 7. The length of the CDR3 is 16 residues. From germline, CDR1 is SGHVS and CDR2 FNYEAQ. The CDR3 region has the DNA TGTGCCAGCAGTTTCGGACAGGGGGCTGACTACAATGAGCAGTTCTTC. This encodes CASSFGQGADYNEQFF.

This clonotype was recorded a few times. Here the CDR3 reads CSVEWAGALQETQYF. DNA of the CDR3: TGCAGCGTTGAATGGGCCGGAGCTCTACAAGAGACCCAGTACTTC. The chain combines TRBV29-1 with TRBJ2-5; the D is unclear. CDR1 SQVTM and CDR2 ANQGSEA come from the germline V gene. Trimming cost V 2 bases and J 2 bases, with 15 bases left between them. The CDR3 has 15 amino acids.

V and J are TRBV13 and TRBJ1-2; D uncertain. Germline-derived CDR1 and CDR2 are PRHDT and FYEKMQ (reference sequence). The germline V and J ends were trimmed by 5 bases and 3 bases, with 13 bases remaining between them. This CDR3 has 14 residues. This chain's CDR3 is CASSPRPIDYGYTF. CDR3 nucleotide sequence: TGTGCCAGCAGCCCTCGACCGATTGACTATGGCTACACCTTC. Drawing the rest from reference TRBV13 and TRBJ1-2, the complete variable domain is AAGVIQSPRHLIKEKRETATLKCYPIPRHDTVYWYQQGPGQDPQFLISFYEKMQSDKGSIPDRFSAQQFSDYHSELNMSSLELGDSALYFCASSPRPIDYGYTFGSGTRLTVV.

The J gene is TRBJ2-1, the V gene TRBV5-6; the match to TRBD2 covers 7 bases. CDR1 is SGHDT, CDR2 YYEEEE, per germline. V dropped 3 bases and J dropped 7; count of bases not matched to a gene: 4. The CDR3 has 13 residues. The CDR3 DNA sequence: TGTGCCAGCAGCTGGTCCGGGGGGAATGAGCAGTTCTTC. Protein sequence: CASSWSGGNEQFF.

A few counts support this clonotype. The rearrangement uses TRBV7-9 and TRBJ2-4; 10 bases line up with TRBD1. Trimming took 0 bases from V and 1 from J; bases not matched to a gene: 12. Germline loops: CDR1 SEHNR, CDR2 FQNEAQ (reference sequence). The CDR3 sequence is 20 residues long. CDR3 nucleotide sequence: TGTGCCAGCAGCTTAGCGATTCCGTTGTCGGGACAGGGGGCCAAAAACATTCAGTACTTC. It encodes CASSLAIPLSGQGAKNIQYF.

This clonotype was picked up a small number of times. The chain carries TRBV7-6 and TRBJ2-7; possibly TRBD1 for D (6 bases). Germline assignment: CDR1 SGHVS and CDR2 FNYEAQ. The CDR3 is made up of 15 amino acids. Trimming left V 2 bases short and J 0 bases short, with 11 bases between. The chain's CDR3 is CASSLFSDSSYEQYF. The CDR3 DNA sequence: TGTGCCAGCAGCTTATTTTCGGACAGCTCCTACGAGCAGTACTTC.

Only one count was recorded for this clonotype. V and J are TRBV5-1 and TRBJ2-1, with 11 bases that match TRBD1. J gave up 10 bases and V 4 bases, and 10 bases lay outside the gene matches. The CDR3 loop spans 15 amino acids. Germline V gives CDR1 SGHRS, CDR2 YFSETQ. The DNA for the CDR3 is TGCGCCAGCAGCCCATCGGACAGGGGGCTTGGGGAGCAGTTCTTC. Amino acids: CASSPSDRGLGEQFF.

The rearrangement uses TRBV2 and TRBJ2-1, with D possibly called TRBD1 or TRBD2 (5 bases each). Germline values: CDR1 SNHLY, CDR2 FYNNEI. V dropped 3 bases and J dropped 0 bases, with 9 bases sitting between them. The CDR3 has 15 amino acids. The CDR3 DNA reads TGTGCCAGCAGTGAGGGGACCCTCTCCTACAATGAGCAGTTCTTC. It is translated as CASSEGTLSYNEQFF.

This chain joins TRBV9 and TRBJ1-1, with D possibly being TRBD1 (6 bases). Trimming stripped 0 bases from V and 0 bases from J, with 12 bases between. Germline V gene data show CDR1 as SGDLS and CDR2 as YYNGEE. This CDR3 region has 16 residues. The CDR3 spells CASSVGRTGMNTEAFF. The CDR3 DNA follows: TGTGCCAGCAGCGTAGGTCGAACAGGGATGAACACTGAAGCTTTCTTT.

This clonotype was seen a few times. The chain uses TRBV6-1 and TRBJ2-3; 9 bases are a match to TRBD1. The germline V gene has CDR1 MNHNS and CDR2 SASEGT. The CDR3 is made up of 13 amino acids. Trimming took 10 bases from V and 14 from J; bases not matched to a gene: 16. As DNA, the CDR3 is TGTGCCACCCTCTCACAGGACAGGGGCGTAATGTATTTT. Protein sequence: CATLSQDRGVMYF.

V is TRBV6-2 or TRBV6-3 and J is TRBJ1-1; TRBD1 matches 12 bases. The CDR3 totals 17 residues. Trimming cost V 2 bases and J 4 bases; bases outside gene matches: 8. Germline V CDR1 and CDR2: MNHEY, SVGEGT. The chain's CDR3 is CASSYTSGQGAGTEAFF. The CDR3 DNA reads TGTGCCAGCAGTTACACATCGGGACAGGGGGCCGGCACTGAAGCTTTCTTT.

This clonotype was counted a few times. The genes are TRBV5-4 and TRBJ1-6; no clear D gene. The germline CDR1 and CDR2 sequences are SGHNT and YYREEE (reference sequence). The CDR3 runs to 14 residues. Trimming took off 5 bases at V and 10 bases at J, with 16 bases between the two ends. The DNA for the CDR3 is TGTGCCAGCAGGGAATCGGCTTCCTGGTCACCCCTCCACTTT. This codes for CASRESASWSPLHF.

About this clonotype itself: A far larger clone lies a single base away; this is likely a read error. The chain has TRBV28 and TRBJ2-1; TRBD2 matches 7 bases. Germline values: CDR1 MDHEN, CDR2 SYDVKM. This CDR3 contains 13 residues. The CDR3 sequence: CVSSYGGYNEQFF. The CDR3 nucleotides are TGTGTCAGCAGTTACGGGGGGTACAATGAGCAGTTCTTC.

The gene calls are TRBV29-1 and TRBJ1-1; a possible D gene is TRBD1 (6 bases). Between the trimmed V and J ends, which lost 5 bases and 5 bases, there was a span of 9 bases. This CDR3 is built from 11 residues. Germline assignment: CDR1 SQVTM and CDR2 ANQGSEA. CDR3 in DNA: TGCAGCGTTACAGGGCGGACTGAAGCTTTCTTT. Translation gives CSVTGRTEAFF.

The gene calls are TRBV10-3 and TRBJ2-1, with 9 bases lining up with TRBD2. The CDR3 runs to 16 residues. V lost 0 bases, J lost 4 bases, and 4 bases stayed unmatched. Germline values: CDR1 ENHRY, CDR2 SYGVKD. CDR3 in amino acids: CAISESMAGGYNEQFF. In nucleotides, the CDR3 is TGTGCCATCAGTGAGTCGATGGCGGGAGGGTACAATGAGCAGTTCTTC.

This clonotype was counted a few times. CDR3 nucleotide sequence: TGTGCCAGCAGTATGGGACAGGGATCCCACGAGCAGTACTTC. Its protein product is CASSMGQGSHEQYF. The J gene is TRBJ2-7, the V gene TRBV25-1; TRBD1 aligns across 9 bases. With 5 bases clipped from V and 5 bases from J, the junction kept 7 bases outside the gene matches. CDR1 is MGHDK, CDR2 SYGVNS, per germline. The CDR3 length is 14 residues.